This TCR beta chain was identified during a study of OX40 agonist ivuxolimab in advanced cancers. Study-level findings and limits: CD4+ and CD8+ T cells in blood underwent clonal expansion by week 6 at 0.1 to 3.0 mg/kg.

Using immunoSEQ multiplex PCR, the repertoire was profiled, and TCRdb retains in-frame clones only, with some absent. The sample includes under 80,000 clones, about 87% seen only once; the top ten take around 4%. This clone has only one observation. What it binds is not known. Germline CDR1 LGHNA, CDR2 YNFKEQ. The CDR3 has 13 amino acids. V dropped 0 bases and J dropped 7 bases, with 9 bases sitting between them. Here the sequenced sample was CD4+ or CD8+ T cells sorted from blood, taken in a trial of the OX40 agonist ivuxolimab. The TCR was taken from an adult with an advanced solid tumor such as melanoma, head and neck, liver or kidney cancer. The V call is TRBV4-2, the J call TRBJ1-1; D gene unclear. The CDR3 bases are TGTGCCAGCAGCCAAGATCTATCGGGTGAAGCTTTCTTT. Translating it yields CASSQDLSGEAFF.